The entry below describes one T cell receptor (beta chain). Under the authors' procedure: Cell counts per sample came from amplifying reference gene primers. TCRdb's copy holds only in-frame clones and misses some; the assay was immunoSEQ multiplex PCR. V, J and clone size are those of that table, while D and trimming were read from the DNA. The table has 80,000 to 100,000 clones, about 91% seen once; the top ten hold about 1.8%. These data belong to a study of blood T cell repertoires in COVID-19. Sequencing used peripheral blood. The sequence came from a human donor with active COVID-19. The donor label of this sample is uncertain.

The CDR3 loop is CASSQSMEGANTGELFF. CDR3 nucleotide sequence: TGTGCCAGCAGCCAATCCATGGAGGGAGCGAACACCGGGGAGCTGTTTTTT. The chain combines TRBV3-1 (or the pseudogene TRBV3-2) with TRBJ2-2; tentative D call: TRBD2 (6 bases). Germline V gene data show CDR1 as LGHDT and CDR2 as YNNKEL (reference sequence). V lost 2 bases to trimming and J lost 0 bases, with 13 bases between them. The CDR3 extends over 17 amino acids.